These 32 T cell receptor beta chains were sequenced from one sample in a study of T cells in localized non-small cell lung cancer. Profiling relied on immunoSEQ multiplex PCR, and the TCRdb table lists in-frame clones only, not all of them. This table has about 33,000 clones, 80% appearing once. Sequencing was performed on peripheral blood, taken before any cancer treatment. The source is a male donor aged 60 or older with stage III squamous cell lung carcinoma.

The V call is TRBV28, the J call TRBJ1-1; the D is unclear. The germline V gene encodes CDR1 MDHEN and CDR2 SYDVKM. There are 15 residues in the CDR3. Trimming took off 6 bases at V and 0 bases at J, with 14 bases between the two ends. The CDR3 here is CASSPPFGMNTEAFF. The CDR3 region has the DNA TGTGCCAGCAGCCCCCCGTTCGGGATGAACACTGAAGCTTTCTTT.

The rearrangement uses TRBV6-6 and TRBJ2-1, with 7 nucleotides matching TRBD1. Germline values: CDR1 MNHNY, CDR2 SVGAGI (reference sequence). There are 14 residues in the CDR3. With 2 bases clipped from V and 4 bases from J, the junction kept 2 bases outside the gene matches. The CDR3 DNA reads TGTGCCAGCAGTTACGGACAGGTTTACAATGAGCAGTTCTTC. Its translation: CASSYGQVYNEQFF.

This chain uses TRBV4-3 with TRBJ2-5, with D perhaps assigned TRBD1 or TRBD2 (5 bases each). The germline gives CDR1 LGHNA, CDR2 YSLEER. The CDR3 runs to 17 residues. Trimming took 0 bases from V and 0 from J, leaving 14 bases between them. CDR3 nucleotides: TGCGCCAGCAGCCAAGAGAGACAGCGGTTGTACCAAGAGACCCAGTACTTC. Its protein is CASSQERQRLYQETQYF.

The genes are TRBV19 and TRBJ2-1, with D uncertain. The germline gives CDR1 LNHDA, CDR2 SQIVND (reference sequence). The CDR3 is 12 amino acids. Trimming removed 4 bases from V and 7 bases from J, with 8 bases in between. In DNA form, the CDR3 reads TGTGCCAGTAGTACCCTCTATAATGAGCAGTTCTTC. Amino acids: CASSTLYNEQFF.

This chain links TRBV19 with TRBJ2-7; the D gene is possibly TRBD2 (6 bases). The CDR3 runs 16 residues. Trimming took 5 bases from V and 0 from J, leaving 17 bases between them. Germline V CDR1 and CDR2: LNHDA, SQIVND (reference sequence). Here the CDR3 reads CASSPLVGGISYEQYF. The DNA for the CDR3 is TGTGCCAGTAGTCCCCTAGTGGGCGGGATCTCCTACGAGCAGTACTTC.

CDR3 in amino acids: CASSLSSGGALLSYEQYF. CDR3 bases: TGTGCCAGCAGCTTATCTAGCGGGGGGGCCCTGCTATCCTACGAGCAGTACTTC. This rearrangement joins TRBV5-4 to TRBJ2-7, with TRBD2 identical over 12 bases. Trimming at V came to 2 bases and at J to 1 base, leaving 10 bases not matched to a gene. Per the germline V gene, CDR1 is SGHNT and CDR2 is YYREEE (reference sequence). The CDR3 length is 18 residues.

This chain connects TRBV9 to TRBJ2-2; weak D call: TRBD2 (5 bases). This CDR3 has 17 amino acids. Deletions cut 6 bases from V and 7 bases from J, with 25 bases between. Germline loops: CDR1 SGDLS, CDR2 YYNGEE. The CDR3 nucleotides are TGTGCCAGCACTCTGGGGTCCCGGGGTAGCTCAAGCGGGGAGCTGTTTTTT. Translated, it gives CASTLGSRGSSSGELFF.

In nucleotides, the CDR3 is TGTGCCAGTAGCTGGGGTACAAGGCCGAGCTCCTACAATGAGCAGTTCTTC. Protein product: CASSWGTRPSSYNEQFF. The rearrangement links TRBV19 to TRBJ2-1, with D hard to call. V lost 6 bases and J 0 bases, leaving 18 bases between the germline ends. The CDR3 is 17 residues long. The V gene's germline CDR1 is LNHDA and CDR2 SQIVND (reference sequence).

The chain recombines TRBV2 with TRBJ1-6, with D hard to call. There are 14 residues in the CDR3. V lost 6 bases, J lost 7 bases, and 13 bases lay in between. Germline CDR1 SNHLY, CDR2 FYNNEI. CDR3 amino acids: CASRVLLLNSPLHF. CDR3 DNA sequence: TGTGCCAGCAGGGTGCTGCTCCTGAATTCACCCCTCCACTTT.

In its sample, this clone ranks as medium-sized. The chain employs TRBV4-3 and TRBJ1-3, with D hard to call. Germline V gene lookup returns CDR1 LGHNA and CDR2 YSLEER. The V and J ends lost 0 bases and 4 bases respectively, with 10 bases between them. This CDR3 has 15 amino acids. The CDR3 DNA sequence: TGCGCCAGCAGCCAAGATGATGGAAGAGGAAACACCATATATTTT. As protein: CASSQDDGRGNTIYF.

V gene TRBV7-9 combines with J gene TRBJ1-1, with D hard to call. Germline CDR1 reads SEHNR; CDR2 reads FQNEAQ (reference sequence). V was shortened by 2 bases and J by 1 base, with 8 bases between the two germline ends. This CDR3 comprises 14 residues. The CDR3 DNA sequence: TGTGCCAGCAGCTTAAGGGTCGAGAACACTGAAGCTTTCTTT. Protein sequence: CASSLRVENTEAFF.

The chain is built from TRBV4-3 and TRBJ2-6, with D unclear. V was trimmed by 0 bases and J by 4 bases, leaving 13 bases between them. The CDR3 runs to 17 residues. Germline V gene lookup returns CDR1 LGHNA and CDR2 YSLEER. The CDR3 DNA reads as TGCGCCAGCAGCCAAGAGCGTGAAAGATCCGGGGCCAACGTCCTGACTTTC. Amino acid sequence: CASSQERERSGANVLTF.

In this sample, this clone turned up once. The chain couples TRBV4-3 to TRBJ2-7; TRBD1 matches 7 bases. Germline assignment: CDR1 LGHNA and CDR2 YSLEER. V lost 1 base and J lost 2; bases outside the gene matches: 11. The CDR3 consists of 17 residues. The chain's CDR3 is CASSQGVPGQITYEQYF. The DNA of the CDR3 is TGCGCCAGCAGCCAAGGGGTCCCGGGACAGATTACCTACGAGCAGTACTTC.

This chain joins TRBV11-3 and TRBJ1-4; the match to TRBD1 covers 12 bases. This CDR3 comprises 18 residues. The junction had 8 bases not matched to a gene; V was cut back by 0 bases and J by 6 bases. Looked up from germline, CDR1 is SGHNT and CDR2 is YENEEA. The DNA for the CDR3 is TGTGCCAGCAGCTTAGAGAGGGGACAGGGGGCAGGAGATGAAAAACTGTTTTTT. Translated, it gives CASSLERGQGAGDEKLFF.

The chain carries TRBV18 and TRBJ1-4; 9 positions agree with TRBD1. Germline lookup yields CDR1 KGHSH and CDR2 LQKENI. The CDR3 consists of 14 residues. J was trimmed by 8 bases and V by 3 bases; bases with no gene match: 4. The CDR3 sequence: CASSPGQGLEKLFF. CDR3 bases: TGTGCCAGCTCACCGGGACAGGGACTCGAAAAACTGTTTTTT.

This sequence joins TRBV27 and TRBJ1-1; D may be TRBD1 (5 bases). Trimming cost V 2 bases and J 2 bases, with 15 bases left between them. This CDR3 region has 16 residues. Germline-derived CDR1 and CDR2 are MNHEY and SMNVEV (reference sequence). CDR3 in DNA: TGTGCCAGCAGTTTAGTCTTAGGCAGGGCTAACACTGAAGCTTTCTTT. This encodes CASSLVLGRANTEAFF.

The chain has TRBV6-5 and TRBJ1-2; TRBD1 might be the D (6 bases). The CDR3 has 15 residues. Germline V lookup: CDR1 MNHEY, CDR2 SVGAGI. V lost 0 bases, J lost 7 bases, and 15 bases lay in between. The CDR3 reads CASSYSREVRGGYTF. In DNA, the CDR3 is TGTGCCAGCAGTTACTCGAGGGAAGTCAGGGGTGGCTACACCTTC.

CDR3 protein: CASSSGSGGDEKLFF. The CDR3 DNA follows: TGTGCCAGTAGTTCTGGCTCCGGCGGGGATGAAAAACTGTTTTTT. The chain joins TRBV19 to TRBJ1-4; D is uncertain. The V gene's germline CDR1 is LNHDA and CDR2 SQIVND (reference sequence). Deletions cut 5 bases from V and 6 bases from J, with 16 bases between. This CDR3 spans 15 amino acids.

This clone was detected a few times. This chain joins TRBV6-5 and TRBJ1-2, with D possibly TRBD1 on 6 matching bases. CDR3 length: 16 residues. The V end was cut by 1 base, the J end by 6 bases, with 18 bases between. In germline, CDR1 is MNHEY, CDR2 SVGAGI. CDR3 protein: CASSYWGGGTTDGYTF. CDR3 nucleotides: TGTGCCAGCAGTTACTGGGGAGGGGGAACCACGGATGGCTACACCTTC.

CDR3 loop: CASSQEGRTAWSSGELFF. The CDR3 DNA is TGCGCCAGCAGCCAAGAGGGCAGAACAGCATGGTCTTCCGGGGAGCTGTTTTTT. The V call is TRBV4-3, the J call TRBJ2-2; D gene uncertain. Germline lookup yields CDR1 LGHNA and CDR2 YSLEER. The CDR3 is made up of 18 amino acids. V was cut by 0 bases and J by 6 bases, with 20 bases left in between.

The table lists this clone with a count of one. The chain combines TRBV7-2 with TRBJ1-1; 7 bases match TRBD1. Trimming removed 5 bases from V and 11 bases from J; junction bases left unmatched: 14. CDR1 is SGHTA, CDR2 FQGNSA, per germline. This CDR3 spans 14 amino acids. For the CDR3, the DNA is TGTGCCAGCAGCCCAGAACAGGGGCCCTACGGGGCTTTCTTT. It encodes CASSPEQGPYGAFF.

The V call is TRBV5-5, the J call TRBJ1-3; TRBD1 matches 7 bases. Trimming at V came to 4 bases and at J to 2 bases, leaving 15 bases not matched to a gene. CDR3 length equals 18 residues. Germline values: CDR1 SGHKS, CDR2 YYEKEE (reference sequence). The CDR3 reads CASSVDWGQRNAGNTIYF. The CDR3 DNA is TGTGCCAGCAGCGTCGATTGGGGACAGCGCAATGCTGGAAACACCATATATTTT.

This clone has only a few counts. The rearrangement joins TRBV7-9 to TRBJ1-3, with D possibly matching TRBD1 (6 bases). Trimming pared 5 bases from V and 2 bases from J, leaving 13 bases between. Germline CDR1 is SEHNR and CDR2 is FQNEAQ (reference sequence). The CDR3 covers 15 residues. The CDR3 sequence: CASSTTGFAGNTIYF. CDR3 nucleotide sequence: TGTGCCAGCAGCACCACAGGGTTTGCTGGAAACACCATATATTTT.

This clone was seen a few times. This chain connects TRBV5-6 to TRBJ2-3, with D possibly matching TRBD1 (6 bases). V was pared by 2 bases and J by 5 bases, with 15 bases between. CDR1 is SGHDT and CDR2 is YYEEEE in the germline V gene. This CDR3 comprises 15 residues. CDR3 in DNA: TGTGCCAGCAGCTTTTACTCAGGGGCAAAAGATACGCAGTATTTT. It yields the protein CASSFYSGAKDTQYF.

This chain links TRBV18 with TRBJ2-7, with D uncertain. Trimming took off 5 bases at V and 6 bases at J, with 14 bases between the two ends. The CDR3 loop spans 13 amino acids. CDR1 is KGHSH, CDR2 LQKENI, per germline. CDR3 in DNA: TGTGCCAGCTCAAACCGGGCAGACCGCGAGCAGTACTTC. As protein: CASSNRADREQYF.

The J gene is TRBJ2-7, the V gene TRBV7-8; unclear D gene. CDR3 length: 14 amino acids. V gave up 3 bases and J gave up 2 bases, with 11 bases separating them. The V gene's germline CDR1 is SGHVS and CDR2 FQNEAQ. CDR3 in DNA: TGTGCCAGCAGCTTTGGAGCTCCCACCTACGAGCAGTACTTC. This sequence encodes CASSFGAPTYEQYF.

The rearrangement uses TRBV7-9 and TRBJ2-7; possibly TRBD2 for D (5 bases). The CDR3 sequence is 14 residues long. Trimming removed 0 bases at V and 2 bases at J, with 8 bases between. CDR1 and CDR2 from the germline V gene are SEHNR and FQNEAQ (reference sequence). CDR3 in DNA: TGTGCCAGCAGCTTAGCGCGGGCAGCCTACGAGCAGTACTTC. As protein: CASSLARAAYEQYF.

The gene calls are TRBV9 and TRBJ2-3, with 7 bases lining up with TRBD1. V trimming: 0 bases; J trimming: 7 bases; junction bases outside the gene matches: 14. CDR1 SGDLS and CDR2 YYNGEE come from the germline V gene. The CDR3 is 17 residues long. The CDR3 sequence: CASSVGGPGTVAYTQYF. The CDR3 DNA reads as TGTGCCAGCAGCGTAGGGGGGCCCGGGACAGTTGCTTATACGCAGTATTTT.

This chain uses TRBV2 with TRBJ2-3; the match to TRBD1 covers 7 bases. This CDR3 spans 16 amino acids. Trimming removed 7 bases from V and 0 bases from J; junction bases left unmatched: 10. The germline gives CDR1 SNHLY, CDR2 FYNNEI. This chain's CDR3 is CASKIPGTASTDTQYF. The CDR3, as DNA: TGTGCCAGCAAAATTCCCGGGACAGCGAGCACAGATACGCAGTATTTT.

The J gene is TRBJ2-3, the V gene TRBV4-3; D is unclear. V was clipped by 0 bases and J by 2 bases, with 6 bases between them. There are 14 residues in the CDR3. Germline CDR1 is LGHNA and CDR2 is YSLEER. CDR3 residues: CASSQDANTDTQYF. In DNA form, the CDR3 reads TGCGCCAGCAGCCAAGATGCTAACACAGATACGCAGTATTTT.

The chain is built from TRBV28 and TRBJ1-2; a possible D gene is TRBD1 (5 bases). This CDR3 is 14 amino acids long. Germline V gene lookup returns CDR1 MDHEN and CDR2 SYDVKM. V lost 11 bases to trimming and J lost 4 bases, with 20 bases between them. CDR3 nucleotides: TGTGCCGGTTCTCCCGGGACGGAGTTCTATGGCTACACCTTC. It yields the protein CAGSPGTEFYGYTF.

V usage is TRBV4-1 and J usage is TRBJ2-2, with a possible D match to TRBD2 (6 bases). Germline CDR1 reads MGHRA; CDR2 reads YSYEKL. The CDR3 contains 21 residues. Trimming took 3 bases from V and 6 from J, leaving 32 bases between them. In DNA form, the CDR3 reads TGCGCCAGCAGCCACCAAAAAGCGGCCCTGGTAACACATGGGAGGTCCGGGGAGCTGTTTTTT. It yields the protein CASSHQKAALVTHGRSGELFF.